This T cell receptor beta chain was found in a study of CD8+ T cells in alopecia areata. Across the study: The drug, tofacitinib, lasted 6 to 18 months, followed by 6 months off drug. By percentage of affected scalp area, the severity of treated patients was scored. General study findings and limits: Both scalp clonality and the expanded CD8+ clones among the top 100 showed a significant decrease with tofacitinib.

This clone was detected a few times. No antigen is known for it. cDNA serving as the sequencing template came from extracted, reverse transcribed RNA. Using immunoSEQ multiplex PCR, the repertoire was profiled, and TCRdb retains in-frame clones only, with some absent. The sample lists 95,000 to 150,000 clones, more than 45% seen once, with just over 0.45% in the top ten. CDR1 and CDR2 (germline): MNHNY, SVGAGI (reference sequence). The CDR3 is made up of 15 amino acids. V gave up 5 bases and J gave up 1 base; unmatched junction bases: 7. Treatment defined: oral pan-JAK inhibitor, 5-10 mg twice daily. It was from PBMCs that CD4+ and CD8+ T cells were sorted.

V is TRBV6-6 and J is TRBJ1-1, with 7 bases identical to TRBD1. This receptor was obtained from a human donor with alopecia areata. Here the sequenced sample was CD4+ T cells sorted from blood, taken at week 4, from a patient treated with tofacitinib. In DNA, the CDR3 is TGTGCCAGCAGTCCCAGCGACAGGGCGAACACTGAAGCTTTCTTT. Encoded protein: CASSPSDRANTEAFF.